These T cell receptor beta chains were read from a single sample in a study of molecular identifiers for immune sequencing clone quantification. TCRdb itself ran the PCR reads through MiXCR, one entry per CDR3 protein. Among 85,000 to 100,000 distinct CDR3 sequences listed, approximately 24% were seen once. Sample: naive CD8+ T cells from blood, with Jurkat cell RNA spiked in. Receptor source: a human donor in good health. Some libraries in this study had Jurkat cell RNA spiked in. The CDR3 runs from the conserved cysteine through the conserved F or W. The D gene is left open where the match is weak. Where a row states a size, it is once, few, many or the class of an expanded clone; other rows omit it.

many	TRBV27	TRBJ2-5	TRBD1	CASSPIRVRTGGGETQYF	TGTGCCAGCAGCCCTATCAGGGTACGGACAGGGGGCGGAGAGACCCAGTACTTC
many	TRBV25-1	TRBJ1-5	NA	CASSEWGWGNQPQHF	TGTGCCAGCAGTGAATGGGGATGGGGGAATCAGCCCCAGCATTTT
many	TRBV7-2	TRBJ2-4	TRBD1	CASSSDRTWAKNIQYF	TGTGCCAGCAGCTCGGACAGGACGTGGGCCAAAAACATTCAGTACTTC
many	TRBV28	TRBJ2-3	NA	CASSFVTTDTQYF	TGTGCCAGCAGTTTTGTGACCACAGATACGCAGTATTTT
many	TRBV28	TRBJ2-3	TRBD2	CASTRLAGGPDTQYF	TGTGCCAGCACCCGACTAGCGGGAGGGCCGGATACGCAGTATTTT
many	TRBV13	TRBJ1-1	NA	CASSPSGTLRANTEAFF	TGTGCCAGCAGCCCTAGCGGGACCCTAAGAGCGAACACTGAAGCTTTCTTT
many	TRBV7-6	TRBJ2-3	TRBD2	CASSPSRLAVTDTQYF	TGTGCCAGCAGCCCCTCCCGGCTAGCGGTAACAGATACGCAGTATTTT
NA	TRBV7-9	TRBJ2-3	NA	CARINRPMKATDTQYF	TGTGCCCGCATCAACCGCCCGATGAAAGCCACCGATACGCAGTATTTT
NA	TRBV6-5	TRBJ2-1	TRBD2	CASSYSAGGPRNEQFF	TGTGCCAGCAGTTACTCGGCGGGGGGGCCTCGCAATGAGCAGTTCTTC
NA	TRBV6-5	TRBJ2-1	TRBD2	CASSKGTSGGPSSYNEQFF	TGTGCCAGCAGTAAGGGGACTAGCGGGGGGCCTAGCTCCTACAATGAGCAGTTCTTC
few	TRBV2	TRBJ2-7	NA	CASSDYHEQYF	TGTGCCAGCAGTGATTATCACGAGCAGTACTTC
many	TRBV2	TRBJ1-3	NA	CASSNPGEAPGNTIYF	TGTGCCAGCAGCAACCCTGGTGAGGCTCCGGGAAACACCATATATTTT
many	TRBV28	TRBJ2-3	TRBD2	CASRSLVAGLETTTDTQYF	TGTGCCAGCAGATCACTGGTAGCGGGACTAGAAACCACCACAGATACGCAGTATTTT
many	TRBV4-1	TRBJ1-5	NA	CASSQLGAGNNQPQHF	TGCGCCAGCAGCCAGTTGGGGGCAGGCAACAATCAGCCCCAGCATTTT
NA	TRBV11-2	TRBJ2-7	TRBD2	CASSLGTSGTYEQYF	TGTGCCAGCAGCTTAGGGACTAGCGGGACTTACGAGCAGTACTTC
many	TRBV6-5	TRBJ2-2	NA	CASSYSSLPGELFF	TGTGCCAGCAGTTACTCGAGTCTTCCCGGGGAGCTGTTTTTT
many	TRBV5-4	TRBJ2-7	TRBD2	CASSSWTSRDEQYF	TGTGCCAGCAGCTCCTGGACTAGCAGGGACGAGCAGTACTTC
many	TRBV30	TRBJ2-2	NA	CAWGAVGELFF	TGTGCCTGGGGGGCAGTCGGGGAGCTGTTTTTT
NA	TRBV12-3/TRBV12-4	TRBJ2-5	NA	CASSLWNQETQYF	TGTGCCAGCAGTTTGTGGAACCAAGAGACCCAGTACTTC
NA	TRBV19	TRBJ1-5	NA	CASSIFRADHQPQHF	TGTGCCAGTAGTATTTTTCGGGCAGATCATCAGCCCCAGCATTTT
many	TRBV2	TRBJ2-3	TRBD2	CASRDGLAGHHTDTQYF	TGTGCCAGCAGGGACGGACTAGCGGGGCATCACACAGATACGCAGTATTTT
few	TRBV2	TRBJ2-6	NA	CASIGAGANVLTF	TGTGCCAGCATCGGAGCCGGGGCCAACGTCCTGACTTTC
NA	TRBV19	TRBJ2-3	NA	CASGASGLRTDTQYF	TGTGCCAGTGGTGCGTCAGGTCTTCGCACAGATACGCAGTATTTT
many	TRBV30	TRBJ2-7	NA	CAWSDGYSYEQYF	TGTGCCTGGAGTGACGGGTACTCCTACGAGCAGTACTTC
NA	TRBV6-6	TRBJ2-7	TRBD1	CASSRTGVSYEQYF	TGTGCCAGCAGTCGGACAGGGGTCTCCTACGAGCAGTACTTC
NA	TRBV5-3	TRBJ2-1	TRBD2	CASSSSGTFSYNEQFF	TGTGCCAGCAGTTCTAGCGGGACCTTCTCCTACAATGAGCAGTTCTTC
many	TRBV24-1	TRBJ2-1	NA	CATSDFTGHNEQFF	TGTGCCACCAGTGATTTTACCGGCCACAATGAGCAGTTCTTC
many	TRBV29-1	TRBJ2-7	NA	CSTALQVPGEQYF	TGCAGCACCGCCCTACAGGTCCCGGGCGAGCAGTACTTC
few	TRBV20-1	TRBJ2-1	NA	CSARDVPSGLNEQFF	TGCAGTGCTAGAGATGTCCCGTCCGGTTTAAATGAGCAGTTCTTC
NA	TRBV19	TRBJ1-2	NA	CASSIASGGRGYGYTF	TGTGCCAGTAGTATAGCCTCCGGAGGGAGGGGGTATGGCTACACCTTC
many	TRBV7-9	TRBJ2-1	NA	CASSQTSDRYNEQFF	TGTGCCAGCAGCCAAACCTCCGACCGATACAATGAGCAGTTCTTC
many	TRBV4-3	TRBJ1-2	TRBD1	CASSQAWDDRDEYGYTF	TGCGCCAGCAGCCAAGCCTGGGATGACAGGGACGAATACGGCTACACCTTC
many	TRBV7-9	TRBJ1-1	NA	CATQGMRTEAFF	TGTGCCACCCAGGGGATGCGGACTGAAGCTTTCTTT
many	TRBV12-3/TRBV12-4	TRBJ2-3	NA	CASSYSGAVTDTQYF	TGTGCCAGCAGTTATTCAGGGGCTGTCACAGATACGCAGTATTTT
NA	TRBV12-3/TRBV12-4	TRBJ1-1	NA	CAASQGLNTEAFF	TGTGCCGCCAGTCAGGGGTTGAACACTGAAGCTTTCTTT
many	TRBV11-1	TRBJ2-7	NA	CASSSSGDNYEQYF	TGTGCCAGCAGCTCCTCAGGGGACAACTACGAGCAGTACTTC
many	TRBV27	TRBJ2-7	TRBD1	CASRLTGGQGYYEQYF	TGTGCCAGCAGACTGACAGGGGGCCAAGGGTATTACGAGCAGTACTTC
NA	TRBV6-2/TRBV6-3	TRBJ2-1	TRBD2	CASTPGGTYNEQFF	TGTGCCAGCACCCCGGGGGGAACCTACAATGAGCAGTTCTTC
many	TRBV7-9	TRBJ1-4	NA	CAPTPYATNEKLFF	TGTGCCCCAACCCCTTATGCAACTAATGAAAAACTGTTTTTT
few	TRBV14	TRBJ2-5	NA	CASSQDRWRGETQYF	TGTGCCAGCAGCCAAGATAGGTGGCGAGGAGAGACCCAGTACTTC
many	TRBV2	TRBJ2-1	NA	CASSGLVLEQFF	TGTGCCAGCAGTGGACTAGTACTTGAGCAGTTCTTC
many	TRBV29-1	TRBJ1-6	TRBD1	CSVGTGAGSPLHF	TGCAGCGTTGGAACAGGGGCAGGTTCACCCCTCCACTTT
many	TRBV12-3/TRBV12-4	TRBJ2-5	NA	CASSQGFQETQYF	TGTGCCAGCAGCCAGGGGTTCCAAGAGACCCAGTACTTC
many	TRBV9	TRBJ1-1	NA	CASSVGGRTEAFF	TGTGCCAGCAGTGTCGGGGGGAGGACTGAAGCTTTCTTT